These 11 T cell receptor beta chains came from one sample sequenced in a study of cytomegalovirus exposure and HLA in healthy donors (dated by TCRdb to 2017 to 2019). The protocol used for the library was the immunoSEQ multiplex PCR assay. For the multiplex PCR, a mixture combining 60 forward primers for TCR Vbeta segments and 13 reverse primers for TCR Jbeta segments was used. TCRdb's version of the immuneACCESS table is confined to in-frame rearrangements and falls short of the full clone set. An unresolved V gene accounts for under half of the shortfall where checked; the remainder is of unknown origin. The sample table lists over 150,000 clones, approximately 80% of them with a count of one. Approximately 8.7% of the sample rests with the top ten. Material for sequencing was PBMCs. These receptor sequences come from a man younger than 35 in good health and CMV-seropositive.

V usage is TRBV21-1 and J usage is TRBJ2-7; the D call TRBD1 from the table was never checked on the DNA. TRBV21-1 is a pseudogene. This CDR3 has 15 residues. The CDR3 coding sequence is TGTGCCAGCAGCAGACAAGACAGGATAAACTACGAGCAGTACTTC. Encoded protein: CASSRQDRINYEQYF.

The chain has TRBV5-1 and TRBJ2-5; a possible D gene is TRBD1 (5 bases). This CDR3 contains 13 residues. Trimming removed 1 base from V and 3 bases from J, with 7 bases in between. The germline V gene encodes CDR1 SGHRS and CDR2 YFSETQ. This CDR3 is CASSLLGEETQYF. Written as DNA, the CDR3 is TGCGCCAGCAGCTTGTTAGGGGAAGAGACCCAGTACTTC. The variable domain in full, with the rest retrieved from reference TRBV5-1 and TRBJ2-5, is KAGVTQTPRYLIKTRGQQVTLSCSPISGHRSVSWYQQTPGQGLQFLFEYFSETQRNKGNFPGRFSGRQFSNSRSEMNVSTLELGDSALYLCASSLLGEETQYFGPGTRLLVL.

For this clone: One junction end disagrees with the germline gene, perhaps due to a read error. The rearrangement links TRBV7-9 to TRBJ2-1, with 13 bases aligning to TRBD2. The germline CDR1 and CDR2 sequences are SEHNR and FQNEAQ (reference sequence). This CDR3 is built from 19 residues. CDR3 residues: CSSSSSGLAGVWFYNEQFF. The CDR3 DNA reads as TGTTCCAGCAGCTCCTCTGGACTAGCGGGAGTTTGGTTCTACAATGAGCAGTTCTTC. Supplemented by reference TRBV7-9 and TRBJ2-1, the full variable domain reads DTGVSQNPRHKITKRGQNVTFRCDPISEHNRLYWYRQTLGQGPEFLTYFQNEAQLEKSRLLSDRFSAERPKGSFSTLEIQRTEQGDSAMYLCSSSSSGLAGVWFYNEQFFGPGTRLTVL.

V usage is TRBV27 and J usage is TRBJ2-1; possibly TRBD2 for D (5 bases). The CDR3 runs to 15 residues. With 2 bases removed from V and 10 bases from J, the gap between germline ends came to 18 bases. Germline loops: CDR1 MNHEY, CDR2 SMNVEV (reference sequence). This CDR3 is CASSLLARGSGEQFF. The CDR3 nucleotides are TGTGCCAGCAGTTTACTAGCTCGGGGTTCGGGGGAGCAGTTCTTC.

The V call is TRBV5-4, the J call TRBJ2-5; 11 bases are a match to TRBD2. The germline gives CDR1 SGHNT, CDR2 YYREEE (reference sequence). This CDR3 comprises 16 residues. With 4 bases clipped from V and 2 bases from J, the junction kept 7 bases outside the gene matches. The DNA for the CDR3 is TGTGCCAGCAGCCCGGGGACTAGCGGATCTCAAGAGACCCAGTACTTC. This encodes CASSPGTSGSQETQYF.

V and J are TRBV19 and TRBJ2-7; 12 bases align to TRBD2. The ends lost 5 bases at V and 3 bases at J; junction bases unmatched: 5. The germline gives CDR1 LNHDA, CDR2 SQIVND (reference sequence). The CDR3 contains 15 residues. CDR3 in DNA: TGTGCCAGTAGTCCACTAGCGGGAGGAGACTACGAGCAGTACTTC. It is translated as CASSPLAGGDYEQYF.

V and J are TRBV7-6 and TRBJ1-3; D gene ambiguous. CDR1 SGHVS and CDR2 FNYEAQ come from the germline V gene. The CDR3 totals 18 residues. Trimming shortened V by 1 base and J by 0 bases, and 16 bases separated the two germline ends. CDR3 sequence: CASSLEEFDGSSGNTIYF. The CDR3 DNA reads TGTGCCAGCAGCTTAGAGGAGTTCGACGGGAGCTCTGGAAACACCATATATTTT.

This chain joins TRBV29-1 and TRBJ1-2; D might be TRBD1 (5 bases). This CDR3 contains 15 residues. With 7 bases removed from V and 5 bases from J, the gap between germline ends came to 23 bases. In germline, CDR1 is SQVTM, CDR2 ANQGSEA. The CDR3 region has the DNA TGCAGCGCCGGGGGGGGAGAAAGGCGATCGTATGGCTACACCTTC. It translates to CSAGGGERRSYGYTF.

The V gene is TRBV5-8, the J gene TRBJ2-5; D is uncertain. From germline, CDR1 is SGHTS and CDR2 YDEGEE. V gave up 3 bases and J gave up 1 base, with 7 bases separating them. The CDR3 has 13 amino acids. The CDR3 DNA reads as TGTGCCAGCAGCTATGTCTTCCAAGAGACCCAGTACTTC. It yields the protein CASSYVFQETQYF. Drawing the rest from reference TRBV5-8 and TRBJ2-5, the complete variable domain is EAGVTQSPTHLIKTRGQQATLRCSPISGHTSVYWYQQALGLGLQFLLWYDEGEERNRGNFPPRFSGRQFPNYSSELNVNALELEDSALYLCASSYVFQETQYFGPGTRLLVL.

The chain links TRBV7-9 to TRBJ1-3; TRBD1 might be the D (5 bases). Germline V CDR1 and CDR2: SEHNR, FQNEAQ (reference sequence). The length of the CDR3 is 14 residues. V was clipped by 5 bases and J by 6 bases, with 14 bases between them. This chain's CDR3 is CASSPGTALNTIYF. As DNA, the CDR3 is TGTGCCAGCAGCCCAGGGACTGCCCTAAACACCATATATTTT.

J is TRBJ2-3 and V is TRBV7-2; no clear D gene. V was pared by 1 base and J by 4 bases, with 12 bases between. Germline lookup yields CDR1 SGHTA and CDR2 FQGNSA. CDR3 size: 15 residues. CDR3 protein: CASSLVSGYADTQYF. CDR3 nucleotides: TGTGCCAGCAGCTTAGTGTCAGGTTACGCAGATACGCAGTATTTT.